The entry below gives a single T cell receptor beta chain sequence along with its context. Its specificity is unknown. Profiled with immunoSEQ multiplex PCR; TCRdb holds only in-frame clones, not every one. The profile shows tens of thousands of clones, approximately 85% of them singletons. The record originates from a study of a mutant IDH1 vaccine in newly diagnosed glioma. Across the study: Vaccination began 4-6 weeks post radiotherapy alone, or with temozolomide cycles. Previous treatment comprised radiotherapy, temozolomide, or both, mostly both.

Described time point: week 23, last vaccination. Doses consisted of 300 ug of mutant IDH1 20-mer peptide each, paired with topical imiquimod. New astrocytomas of WHO grade 3 or 4 that were IDH1-mutant and ATRX-lost were found in the donors. Overall study findings and caveats: Vaccine-induced responses were seen in about 95% of patients, spanning several MHC alleles.

The sample in question was PBMCs, obtained from a glioma patient whose treatment included an IDH1 peptide vaccine. The origin of this receptor is a woman in her fifties or sixties with glioma.

The CDR3 region has the DNA TGCGCCAGCAGCTCTAGACAGGGCTCCTCCTACGAGCAGTACTTC. Translation: CASSSRQGSSYEQYF. The chain couples TRBV5-1 to TRBJ2-5; 7 bases map to TRBD1. The DNA end favors TRBJ2-7, so the J call may be wrong. CDR1 SGHRS and CDR2 YFSETQ come from the germline V gene. This CDR3 comprises 15 residues.